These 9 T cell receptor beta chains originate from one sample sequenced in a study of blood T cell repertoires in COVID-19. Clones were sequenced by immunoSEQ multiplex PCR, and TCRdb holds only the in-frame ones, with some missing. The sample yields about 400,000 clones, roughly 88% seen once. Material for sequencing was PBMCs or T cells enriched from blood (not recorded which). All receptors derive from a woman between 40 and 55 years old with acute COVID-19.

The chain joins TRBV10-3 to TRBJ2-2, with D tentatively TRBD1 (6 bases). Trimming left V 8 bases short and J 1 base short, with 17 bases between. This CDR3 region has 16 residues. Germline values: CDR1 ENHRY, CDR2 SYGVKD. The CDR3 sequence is CAILQGLDGNTGELFF. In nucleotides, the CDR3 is TGTGCCATCTTACAGGGTTTAGATGGGAACACCGGGGAGCTGTTTTTT.

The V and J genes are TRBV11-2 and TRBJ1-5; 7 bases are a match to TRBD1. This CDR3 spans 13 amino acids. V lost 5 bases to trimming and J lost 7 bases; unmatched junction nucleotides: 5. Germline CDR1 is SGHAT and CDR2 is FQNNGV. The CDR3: CASSAGQTQPQHF. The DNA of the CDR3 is TGTGCCAGCAGCGCGGGACAGACCCAGCCCCAGCATTTT.

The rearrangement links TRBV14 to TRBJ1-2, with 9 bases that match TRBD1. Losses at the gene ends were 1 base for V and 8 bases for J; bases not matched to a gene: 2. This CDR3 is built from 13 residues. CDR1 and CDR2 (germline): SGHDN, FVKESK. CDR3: CASSQVTGGGYTF. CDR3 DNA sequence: TGTGCCAGCAGCCAAGTAACAGGGGGCGGCTACACCTTC.

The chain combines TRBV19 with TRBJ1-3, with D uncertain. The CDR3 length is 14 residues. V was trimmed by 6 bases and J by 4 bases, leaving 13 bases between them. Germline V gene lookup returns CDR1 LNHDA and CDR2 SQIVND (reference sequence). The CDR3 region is CASRDEGSGNTIYF. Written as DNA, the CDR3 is TGTGCCAGTAGGGACGAGGGATCCGGAAACACCATATATTTT.

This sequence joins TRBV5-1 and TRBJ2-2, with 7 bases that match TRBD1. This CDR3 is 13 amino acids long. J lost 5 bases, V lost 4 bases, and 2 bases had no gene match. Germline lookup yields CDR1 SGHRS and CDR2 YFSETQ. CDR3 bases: TGCGCCAGCAGCGCCAGGGGGACCGGGGAGCTGTTTTTT. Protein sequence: CASSARGTGELFF.

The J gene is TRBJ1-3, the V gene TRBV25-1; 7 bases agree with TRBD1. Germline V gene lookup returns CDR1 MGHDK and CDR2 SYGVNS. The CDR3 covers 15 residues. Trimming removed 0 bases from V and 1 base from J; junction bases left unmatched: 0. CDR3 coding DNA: TGTGCCAGCAGTGAATACAGGGGGTCTGGAAACACCATATATTTT. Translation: CASSEYRGSGNTIYF.

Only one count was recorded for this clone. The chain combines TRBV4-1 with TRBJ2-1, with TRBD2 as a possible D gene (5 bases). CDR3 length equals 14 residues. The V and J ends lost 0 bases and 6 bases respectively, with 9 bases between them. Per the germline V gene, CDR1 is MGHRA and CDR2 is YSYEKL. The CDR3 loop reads CASSQDPGFNEQFF. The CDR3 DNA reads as TGCGCCAGCAGCCAAGATCCGGGGTTCAATGAGCAGTTCTTC.

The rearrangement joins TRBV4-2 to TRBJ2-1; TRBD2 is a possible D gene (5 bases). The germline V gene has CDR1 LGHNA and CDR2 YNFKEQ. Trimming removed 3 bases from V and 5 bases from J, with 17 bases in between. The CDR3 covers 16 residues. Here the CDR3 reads CASSHPQLVRDNEQFF. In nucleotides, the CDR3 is TGTGCCAGCAGCCACCCCCAACTAGTTCGGGACAATGAGCAGTTCTTC.

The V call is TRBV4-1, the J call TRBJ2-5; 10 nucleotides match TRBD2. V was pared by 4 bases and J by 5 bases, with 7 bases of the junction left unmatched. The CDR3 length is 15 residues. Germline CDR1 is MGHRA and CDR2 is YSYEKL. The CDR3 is CASSPQRGGLETQYF. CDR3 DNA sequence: TGCGCCAGCAGCCCCCAGCGGGGGGGCTTGGAGACCCAGTACTTC.